This TCR beta chain was retrieved from a study of regulatory T cells in long-lasting Graves disease. Study summary: It was over 5 years of antithyroid drugs, with positive TSH receptor antibodies, that meant persistent Graves' disease. Study-wide results and caveats: Since the sample size was small, accuracy may have been reduced.

Both iRepertoire HTBI primers and Arm-PCR of CDR3 regions were used to build the TCR beta libraries. From the multiplex PCR reads, TCRdb called clonotypes with MiXCR, one entry per CDR3 protein. Counted here are about 310,000 distinct CDR3 sequences, under 25% occurring once; the ten biggest clones make up just over 55%. This clonotype was recorded at least ten times. Antigen unknown. Time point defined: persistent/refractory GD, antithyroid drugs over 5 years with positive TRAb. Extracted RNA from PBMCs served as the source of the TCR library. The source material was peripheral blood mononuclear cells (PBMCs), sampled when the disease was refractory, from a patient treated with antithyroid drugs. This clonotype originated in a female donor with Graves disease.

The CDR3 coding sequence is TGTGCCAGCAGCTTTCGCGATCAGCCCCAGCATTTT. It encodes CASSFRDQPQHF. The rearrangement links TRBV7-2 to TRBJ1-5; no clear D. Per the germline V gene, CDR1 is SGHTA and CDR2 is FQGNSA. CDR3 length: 12 amino acids. Between the trimmed V and J ends, which lost 3 bases and 5 bases, there was a span of 5 bases.